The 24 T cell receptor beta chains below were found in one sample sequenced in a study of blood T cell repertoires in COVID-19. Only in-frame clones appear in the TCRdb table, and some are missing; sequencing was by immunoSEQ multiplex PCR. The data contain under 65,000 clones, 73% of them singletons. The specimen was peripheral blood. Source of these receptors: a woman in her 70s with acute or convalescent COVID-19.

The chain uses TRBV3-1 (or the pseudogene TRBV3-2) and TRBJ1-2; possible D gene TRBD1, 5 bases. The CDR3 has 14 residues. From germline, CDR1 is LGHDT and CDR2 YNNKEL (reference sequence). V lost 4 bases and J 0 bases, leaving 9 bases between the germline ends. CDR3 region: CASSRTSSNYGYTF. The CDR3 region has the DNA TGTGCCAGCAGCCGGACATCTTCTAACTATGGCTACACCTTC.

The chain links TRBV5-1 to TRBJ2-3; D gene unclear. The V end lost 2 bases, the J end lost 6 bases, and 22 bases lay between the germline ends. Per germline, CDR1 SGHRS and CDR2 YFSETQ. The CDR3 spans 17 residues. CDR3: CASSFPNRDPRWDTQYF. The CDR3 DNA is TGCGCCAGCAGCTTCCCTAACAGAGATCCCCGATGGGATACGCAGTATTTT. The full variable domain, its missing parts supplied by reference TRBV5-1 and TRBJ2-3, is KAGVTQTPRYLIKTRGQQVTLSCSPISGHRSVSWYQQTPGQGLQFLFEYFSETQRNKGNFPGRFSGRQFSNSRSEMNVSTLELGDSALYLCASSFPNRDPRWDTQYFGPGTRLTVL.

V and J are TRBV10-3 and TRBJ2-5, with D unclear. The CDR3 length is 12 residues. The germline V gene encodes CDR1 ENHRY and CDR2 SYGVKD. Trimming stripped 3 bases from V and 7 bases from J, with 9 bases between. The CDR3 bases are TGTGCCATCAGTGATTACTCGGGGACCCAGTACTTC. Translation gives CAISDYSGTQYF.

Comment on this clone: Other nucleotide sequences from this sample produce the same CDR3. The CDR3 sequence: CASSLGRDRVYGYTF. The CDR3 DNA follows: TGTGCCAGCAGCTTGGGTCGCGACAGGGTGTATGGCTACACCTTC. The genes are TRBV5-6 and TRBJ1-2, with TRBD1 identical over 7 bases. This CDR3 region has 15 residues. Germline V gives CDR1 SGHDT, CDR2 YYEEEE. J lost 5 bases, V lost 0 bases, and 7 bases had no gene match.

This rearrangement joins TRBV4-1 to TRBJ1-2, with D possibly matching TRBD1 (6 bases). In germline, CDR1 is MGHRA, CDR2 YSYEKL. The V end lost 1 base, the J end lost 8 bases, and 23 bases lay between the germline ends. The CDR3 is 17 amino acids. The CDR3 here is CASSQGATGSPTRGYTF. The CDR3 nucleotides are TGCGCCAGCAGCCAAGGGGCCACAGGGAGTCCAACTCGCGGCTACACCTTC.

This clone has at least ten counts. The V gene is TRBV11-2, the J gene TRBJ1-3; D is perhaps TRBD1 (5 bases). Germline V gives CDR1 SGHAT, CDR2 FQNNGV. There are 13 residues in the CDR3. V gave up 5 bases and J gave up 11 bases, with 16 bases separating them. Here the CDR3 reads CASSPPPGGAIYF. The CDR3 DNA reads TGTGCCAGCAGCCCGCCCCCGGGGGGAGCCATATATTTT.

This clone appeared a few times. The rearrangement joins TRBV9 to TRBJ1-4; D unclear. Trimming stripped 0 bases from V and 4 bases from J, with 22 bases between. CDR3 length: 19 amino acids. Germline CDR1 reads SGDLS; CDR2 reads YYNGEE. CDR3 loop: CASSVGPGGRGDHNEKLFF. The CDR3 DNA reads TGTGCCAGCAGCGTAGGGCCTGGAGGGCGCGGTGATCATAATGAAAAACTGTTTTTT.

In nucleotides, the CDR3 is TGTGCCAGCAGCTCGCAGGGGATGAATAATTCACCCCTCCACTTT. This encodes CASSSQGMNNSPLHF. The chain couples TRBV7-9 to TRBJ1-6, with a weak D call TRBD1 (6 bases). V was pared by 4 bases and J by 5 bases, with 12 bases between. The germline V gene encodes CDR1 SEHNR and CDR2 FQNEAQ (reference sequence). The CDR3 covers 15 residues. The full variable domain, completed using reference TRBV7-9 and TRBJ1-6, is DTGVSQNPRHKITKRGQNVTFRCDPISEHNRLYWYRQTLGQGPEFLTYFQNEAQLEKSRLLSDRFSAERPKGSFSTLEIQRTEQGDSAMYLCASSSQGMNNSPLHFGNGTRLTVT.

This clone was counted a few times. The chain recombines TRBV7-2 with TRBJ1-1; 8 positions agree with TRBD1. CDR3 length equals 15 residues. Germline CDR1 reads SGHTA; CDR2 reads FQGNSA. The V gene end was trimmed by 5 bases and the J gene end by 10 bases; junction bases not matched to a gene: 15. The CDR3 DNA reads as TGTGCCAGCAGCCCACAGGGGGGAAGGGGACAAAGAGCTTTCTTT. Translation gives CASSPQGGRGQRAFF.

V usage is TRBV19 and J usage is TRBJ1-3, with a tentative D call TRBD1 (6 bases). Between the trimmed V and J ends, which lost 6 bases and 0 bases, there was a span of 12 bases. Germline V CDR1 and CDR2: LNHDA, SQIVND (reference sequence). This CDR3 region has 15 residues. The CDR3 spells CASRRQETSGNTIYF. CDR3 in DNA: TGTGCCAGTAGAAGACAGGAGACCTCTGGAAACACCATATATTTT.

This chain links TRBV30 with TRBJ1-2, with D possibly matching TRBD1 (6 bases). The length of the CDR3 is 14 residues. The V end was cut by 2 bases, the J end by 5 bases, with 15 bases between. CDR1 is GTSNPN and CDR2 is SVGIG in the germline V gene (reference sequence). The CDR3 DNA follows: TGTGCCTGGAGTAGAACTGGACAGAGTTATGGCTACACCTTC. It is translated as CAWSRTGQSYGYTF.

The CDR3 DNA sequence: TGTGCCAGCAGTGAGTCCCGTTATGGCTACACCTTC. This encodes CASSESRYGYTF. The chain uses TRBV6-1 and TRBJ1-2; D is undetermined. V was cut by 3 bases and J by 5 bases, with 7 bases left in between. Germline CDR1 is MNHNS and CDR2 is SASEGT. CDR3 length equals 12 residues.

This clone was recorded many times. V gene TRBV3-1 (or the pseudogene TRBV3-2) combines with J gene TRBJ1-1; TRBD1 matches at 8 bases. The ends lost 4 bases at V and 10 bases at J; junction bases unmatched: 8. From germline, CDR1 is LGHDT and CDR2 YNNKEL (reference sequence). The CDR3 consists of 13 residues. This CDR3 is CASSRNGQGRAFF. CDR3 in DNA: TGTGCCAGCAGCCGAAACGGACAGGGTAGAGCTTTCTTT.

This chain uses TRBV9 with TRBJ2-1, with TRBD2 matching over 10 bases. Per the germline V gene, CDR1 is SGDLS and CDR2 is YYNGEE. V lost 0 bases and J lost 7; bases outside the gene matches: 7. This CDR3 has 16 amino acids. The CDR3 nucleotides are TGTGCCAGCAGCGTAGGAACTAGCGGGGCGGGAAATGAGCAGTTCTTC. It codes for CASSVGTSGAGNEQFF.

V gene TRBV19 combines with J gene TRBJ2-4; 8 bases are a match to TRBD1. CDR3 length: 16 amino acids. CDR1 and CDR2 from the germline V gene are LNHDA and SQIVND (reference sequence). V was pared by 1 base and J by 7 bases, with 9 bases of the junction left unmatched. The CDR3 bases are TGTGCCAGTAGTATAGCTCGTCAGGGGGCGAGTAACATTCAGTACTTC. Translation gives CASSIARQGASNIQYF. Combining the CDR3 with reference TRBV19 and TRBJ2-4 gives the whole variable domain DGGITQSPKYLFRKEGQNVTLSCEQNLNHDAMYWYRQDPGQGLRLIYYSQIVNDFQKGDIAEGYSVSREKKESFPLTVTSAQKNPTAFYLCASSIARQGASNIQYFGAGTRLSVL.

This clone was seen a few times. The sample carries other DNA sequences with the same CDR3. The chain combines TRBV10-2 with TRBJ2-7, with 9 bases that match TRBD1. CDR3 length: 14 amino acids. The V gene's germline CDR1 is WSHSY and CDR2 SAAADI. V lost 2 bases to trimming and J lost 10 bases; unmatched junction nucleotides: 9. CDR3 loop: CASSEPGTGREQYV. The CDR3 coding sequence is TGCGCCAGCAGTGAGCCCGGGACAGGGAGAGAACAGTACGTC.

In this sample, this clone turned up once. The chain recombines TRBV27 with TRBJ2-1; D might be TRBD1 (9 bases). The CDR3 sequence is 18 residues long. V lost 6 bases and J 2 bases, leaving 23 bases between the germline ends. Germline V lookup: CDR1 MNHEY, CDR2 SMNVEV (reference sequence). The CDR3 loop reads CASSREGTGIRTYNEQFF. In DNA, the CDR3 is TGTGCCAGCAGCCGGGAGGGGACAGGGATTCGGACCTACAATGAGCAGTTCTTC.

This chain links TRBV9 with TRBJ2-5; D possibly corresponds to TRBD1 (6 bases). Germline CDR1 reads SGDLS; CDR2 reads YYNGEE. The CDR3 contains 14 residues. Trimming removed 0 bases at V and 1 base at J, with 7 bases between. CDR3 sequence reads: CASSVEDSQETQYF. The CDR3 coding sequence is TGTGCCAGCAGCGTAGAGGACAGCCAAGAGACCCAGTACTTC.

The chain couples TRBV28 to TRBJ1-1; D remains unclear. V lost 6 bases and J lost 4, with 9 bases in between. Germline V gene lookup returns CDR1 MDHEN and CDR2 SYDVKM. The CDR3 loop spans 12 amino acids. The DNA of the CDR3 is TGTGCCAGCAGATTGCTAGGCACTGAAGCTTTCTTT. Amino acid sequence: CASRLLGTEAFF.

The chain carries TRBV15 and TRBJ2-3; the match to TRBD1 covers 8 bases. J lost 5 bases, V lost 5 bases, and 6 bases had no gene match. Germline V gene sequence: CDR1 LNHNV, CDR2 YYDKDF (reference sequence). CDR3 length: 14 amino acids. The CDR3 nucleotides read TGTGCCACCAGCCCCCAGGGGGCTAAAGATACGCAGTATTTT. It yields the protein CATSPQGAKDTQYF.

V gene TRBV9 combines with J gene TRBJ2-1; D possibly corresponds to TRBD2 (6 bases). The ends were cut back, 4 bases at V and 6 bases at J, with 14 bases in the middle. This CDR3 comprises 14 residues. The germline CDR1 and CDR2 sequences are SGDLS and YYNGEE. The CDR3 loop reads CASSPLIGGNEQFF. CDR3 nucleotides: TGTGCCAGCAGCCCACTTATCGGGGGCAATGAGCAGTTCTTC.

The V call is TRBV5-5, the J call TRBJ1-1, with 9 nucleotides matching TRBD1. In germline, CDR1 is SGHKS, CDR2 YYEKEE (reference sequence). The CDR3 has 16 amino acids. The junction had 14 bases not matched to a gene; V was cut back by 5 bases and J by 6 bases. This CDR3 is CASSPDLGQGSAEAFF. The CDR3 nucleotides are TGTGCCAGCAGTCCGGACCTCGGACAGGGGAGCGCTGAAGCTTTCTTT.

CDR3 residues: CASSAGQGWGYEKLFF. In DNA, the CDR3 is TGTGCCAGCAGCGCTGGACAGGGCTGGGGCTATGAAAAACTGTTTTTT. V usage is TRBV3-1 (or the pseudogene TRBV3-2) and J usage is TRBJ1-4, with 8 nucleotides matching TRBD1. Germline V gives CDR1 LGHDT, CDR2 YNNKEL (reference sequence). This CDR3 contains 16 residues. V dropped 5 bases and J dropped 6; count of bases not matched to a gene: 11.

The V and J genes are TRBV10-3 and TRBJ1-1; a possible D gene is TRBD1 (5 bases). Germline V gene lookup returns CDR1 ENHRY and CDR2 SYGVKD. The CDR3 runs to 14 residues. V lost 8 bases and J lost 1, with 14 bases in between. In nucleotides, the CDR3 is TGTGCCATCGGACAAAATGGTGGGAACACTGAAGCTTTCTTT. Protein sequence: CAIGQNGGNTEAFF.